This T cell receptor (beta chain) came from a study of T cell repertoires in cytomegalovirus infection (dated by TCRdb to the late 2010s). With regard to the full study: Alongside well-studied HLA-B-restricted epitopes, the peptide stimulations were aimed at recently identified HLA-C-restricted CMV epitopes, whose presentation resists viral immunomodulation. Because public TCR beta signatures pointed to carriage of CMV infection together with the matching HLA type, the HLA type of each donor mattered for the analysis.

Overall results and qualifications from the work: In the ex vivo response, HLA-C-restricted CMV-specific TCR beta clonotypes were dominant, and in two of eight donors the single most frequent clonotype came from this HLA-C-restricted group. In both this cohort and an independent approximately 370-donor cohort, the cumulative frequency of public TCR beta family members distinguished carriers of CMV infection plus the relevant HLA type.

This clonotype was observed a few times. No antigen is known for it. Base quality data are lacking; no much larger clone is found one base away. The sequencing machine was an Illumina HiSeq 1500. TCRdb's own reprocessing of the public reads used fastp at Q25 and MiXCR and kept productive beta chains. Rows matching on CDR3 protein sequence are summarized as one entry with the most common DNA and genes. Present in this sample are around 710,000 distinct CDR3 sequences, roughly 29% of which were seen just once. In total, the top ten clones hold around 14% of the sample. In light of the paper, this sample's treatment or condition label describes: in vitro stimulation with specific CMV peptide epitopes to enrich CMV-specific T cells. The germline V gene (reference sequence) sets CDR1 to SEHNR and CDR2 to FQNEAQ. The CDR3 numbers 13 residues from cysteine through phenylalanine. This entry keeps only the CDR3 DNA: 39 bases, framed from base 1. V is reduced by 5 bases and J by 5 bases, leaving a spacing of 9 bases between them.

The input for sequencing was cultured CD8+ T cells from PBMCs, taken from culture after CMV antigen stimulation. This sequence was found in a human donor in good health (CMV status not recorded). Some clones in this sample may be carry-over from other donors' samples. The sequence links TRBV7-9 to TRBJ1-4, with no confidently assigned D gene. The DNA is TGTGCCAGCAGCCTATACAGCAATGAAAAACTGTTTTTT. The translation is CASSLYSNEKLFF.